These T cell receptor beta chains were read from a single sample in a study of CD8 T cells in ankylosing spondylitis. Using its own MiXCR run on the 5' RACE reads, TCRdb lists one record per CDR3 protein. Of about 460,000 distinct CDR3 sequences in the sample, 5.3% were seen once. The material sequenced was blood, either unsorted or a sorted T cell fraction (not recorded which). These receptors originate from a male donor with ankylosing spondylitis. The CDR3 runs from the conserved cysteine through the conserved F or W. The order of the fields is J gene, V gene, D gene, CDR3 length, CDR3 protein. The D gene is left open where the match is weak.

j_call: TRBJ2-7
v_call: TRBV5-1
d_call: .
cdr3_length: 13
cdr3_aa: CASSPRDRHEQYF

j_call: TRBJ1-1
v_call: TRBV20-1
d_call: .
cdr3_length: 14
cdr3_aa: CSARDWSGNTEAFF

j_call: TRBJ2-1
v_call: TRBV7-2
d_call: .
cdr3_length: 15
cdr3_aa: CASSFWQGPNNEQFF

j_call: TRBJ2-7
v_call: TRBV20-1
d_call: .
cdr3_length: 12
cdr3_aa: CSASLTGARQYF

j_call: TRBJ1-4
v_call: TRBV5-4
d_call: .
cdr3_length: 15
cdr3_aa: CASSLDRDLNEKLFF

j_call: TRBJ2-5
v_call: TRBV11-2
d_call: .
cdr3_length: 14
cdr3_aa: CASSFTSGGETQYF

j_call: TRBJ2-1
v_call: TRBV7-2
d_call: .
cdr3_length: 14
cdr3_aa: CASSLAVPWNEQFF

j_call: TRBJ1-5
v_call: TRBV6-5
d_call: TRBD1
cdr3_length: 16
cdr3_aa: CASSYLRDRYNQPQHF

j_call: TRBJ2-3
v_call: TRBV9
d_call: .
cdr3_length: 14
cdr3_aa: CASSATGTTDTQYF

j_call: TRBJ1-5
v_call: TRBV10-3
d_call: TRBD1
cdr3_length: 15
cdr3_aa: CATLSSTGAGQPQHF

j_call: TRBJ1-5
v_call: TRBV4-2
d_call: TRBD1
cdr3_length: 15
cdr3_aa: CASSSTGNSNQPQHF

j_call: TRBJ2-3
v_call: TRBV15
d_call: .
cdr3_length: 14
cdr3_aa: CATSTGALVGTQYF

j_call: TRBJ2-1
v_call: TRBV29-1
d_call: TRBD1
cdr3_length: 12
cdr3_aa: CSVTGSLNEQFF

j_call: TRBJ2-2
v_call: TRBV7-8
d_call: .
cdr3_length: 19
cdr3_aa: CASSFYVGLSYANTGELFF

j_call: TRBJ2-1
v_call: TRBV1
d_call: .
cdr3_length: 15
cdr3_aa: CTSSHNQREDNEQFF

j_call: TRBJ2-1
v_call: TRBV12-5
d_call: TRBD1
cdr3_length: 12
cdr3_aa: CASGLTAGGQFF

j_call: TRBJ1-1
v_call: TRBV7-9
d_call: .
cdr3_length: 14
cdr3_aa: CASSSSGIGMAAFF

j_call: TRBJ2-1
v_call: TRBV6-2/TRBV6-3
d_call: .
cdr3_length: 15
cdr3_aa: CASSRQDVDYNEQFF

j_call: TRBJ2-3
v_call: TRBV5-1
d_call: .
cdr3_length: 14
cdr3_aa: CASKLKPRADTQYF

j_call: TRBJ2-1
v_call: TRBV20-1
d_call: .
cdr3_length: 19
cdr3_aa: CSARDQQERQPSSYNEQFF

j_call: TRBJ2-5
v_call: TRBV15
d_call: TRBD1
cdr3_length: 15
cdr3_aa: CATSRELGTGETQYF

j_call: TRBJ1-5
v_call: TRBV6-2/TRBV6-3
d_call: TRBD1
cdr3_length: 18
cdr3_aa: CASSLDRGPLYSNQPQHF

j_call: TRBJ2-7
v_call: TRBV7-9
d_call: TRBD1
cdr3_length: 15
cdr3_aa: CASSNPGTASYEQYF

j_call: TRBJ1-6
v_call: TRBV5-1
d_call: .
cdr3_length: 17
cdr3_aa: CASSFDRRTSYNSPLHF

j_call: TRBJ1-2
v_call: TRBV9
d_call: .
cdr3_length: 16
cdr3_aa: CASSVEPGDLRYGYTF

j_call: TRBJ2-7
v_call: TRBV6-1
d_call: TRBD1
cdr3_length: 15
cdr3_aa: CASSRQGLSSYEQYF